The rows below give T cell receptor beta chains drawn from one sample of a study of post-analysis software for immune sequencing data. TCRdb passed the PCR reads through MiXCR, listing each CDR3 protein once. The top ten clones hold approximately 4.5% of a sample with hundreds of thousands of distinct CDR3 sequences, about 57% of them seen once. Sample: blood. The source is a girl aged 5-17 years with multiple sclerosis. The CDR3 runs from the conserved cysteine through the conserved F or W. The D gene is left open where the match is weak. Size is stated for part of the rows, as once, few or many counts, or as a class when the clone is expanded.

D,V,length,size,J,DNA,CDR3
.,TRBV5-6,12,.,TRBJ2-4,TGTGCCAGCAGTTCCAACAAAAACATTCAGTACTTC,CASSSNKNIQYF
.,TRBV9,14,.,TRBJ1-4,TGTGCCAGCAGCGTCGGACATGTTAATGAAAAACTGTTTTTT,CASSVGHVNEKLFF
TRBD1,TRBV7-8,14,.,TRBJ1-4,TGTGCCAGCAGGCTCGACAGGGGGGTGGGAAAACTGTTTTTT,CASRLDRGVGKLFF
TRBD1,TRBV7-3,15,.,TRBJ2-7,TGTGCCAGCAGCCCTGGACAGGGGGAGTCCTACGAGCAGTACTTC,CASSPGQGESYEQYF
.,TRBV30,12,few,TRBJ2-1,TGTGCCTGGAGTCCGCGTAAGAATGAGCAGTTCTTC,CAWSPRKNEQFF
.,TRBV20-1,14,.,TRBJ1-2,TGCAGTGCTAGAGATCTACAGGGTAGGGATGGCTACACCTTC,CSARDLQGRDGYTF
.,TRBV20-1,17,.,TRBJ1-5,TGCAGTGCTAGAGATGACAGCTTGGGTCATAGCAATCAGCCCCAGCATTTT,CSARDDSLGHSNQPQHF
TRBD2,TRBV29-1,13,.,TRBJ2-3,TGCAGCGTGTGGGCGGGGGGCACAGATACGCAGTATTTT,CSVWAGGTDTQYF
.,TRBV20-1,12,.,TRBJ2-7,TGCAGTGCTAGAGATCGAGGGAGCGGCCAGTACTTC,CSARDRGSGQYF
TRBD2,TRBV10-1,17,once,TRBJ2-5,TGCGCCAGCAGTGACTCCCCCCTAGCGGGAGAAAAAGAGACCCAGTACTTC,CASSDSPLAGEKETQYF
.,TRBV7-3,15,.,TRBJ2-6,TGTGCCAGCAGCTTCCAGGAAGCTGGGGCCAACGTCCTGACTTTC,CASSFQEAGANVLTF
.,TRBV29-1,17,.,TRBJ1-1,TGCAGCGTTAAAGATCGGGGGGCGGGTGGGATGAACACTGAAGCTTTCTTT,CSVKDRGAGGMNTEAFF
TRBD1,TRBV12-3/TRBV12-4,14,.,TRBJ2-7,TGTGCCAGCAGTTACGGGGACAGGGGCTACGAGCGGTACTTC,CASSYGDRGYERYF
.,TRBV12-3/TRBV12-4,12,.,TRBJ1-1,TGTGCCAGCAGCCCAGGGGCCCCAGGGGCTTTCTTT,CASSPGAPGAFF
TRBD1,TRBV25-1,13,.,TRBJ2-7,TGTGCCAGCGCAAGACAGGGATACTACGAGCAGTACTTC,CASARQGYYEQYF
.,TRBV20-1,13,few,TRBJ2-1,TGCAGTGCTAGGGGGACTGCCTACAATGAGCAGTTCTTC,CSARGTAYNEQFF
.,TRBV3-1,14,.,TRBJ2-7,TGTGCCAGCAGCCGAGGCGTCCCCTCCTACGAGCAGTACTTC,CASSRGVPSYEQYF
TRBD2,TRBV20-1,16,.,TRBJ2-5,TGCAGTGCTCCCCGGCTAGCGGGCCTATTCCAAGAGACCCAGTACTTC,CSAPRLAGLFQETQYF
.,TRBV12-5,12,few,TRBJ2-7,TGTGCTAGTGGCCCATCGGACGGGGAGCAGTACTTC,CASGPSDGEQYF
.,TRBV2,15,few,TRBJ1-4,TGTGCCAGCAGTGAATTTGGAGGCACTAATGAAAAACTGTTTTTT,CASSEFGGTNEKLFF
.,TRBV11-2,16,.,TRBJ2-5,TGTGCCAGCAGCCCCCCCCGGCACTTGTACCAAGAGACCCAGTACTTC,CASSPPRHLYQETQYF
.,TRBV7-2,16,.,TRBJ1-1,TGTGCCAGCAGCTTTCCACTAACCTCGATGCAAAGAGAAGCTTTCTTT,CASSFPLTSMQREAFF
.,TRBV29-1,16,.,TRBJ1-1,TGCAGCGTTAGGGGGGGCACCACACACTTGAACACTGAAGCTTTCTTT,CSVRGGTTHLNTEAFF
.,TRBV12-3/TRBV12-4,16,.,TRBJ2-7,TGTGCCAGCAGTTTCTACCCCGGACAGTTAAACTACGAGCAGTACTTC,CASSFYPGQLNYEQYF
.,TRBV6-6,15,.,TRBJ2-7,TGTGCCAGCAGGGGCCCGGCTAGCCCTGCGAACGAGCAGTACTTC,CASRGPASPANEQYF
.,TRBV5-1,13,.,TRBJ2-1,TGCGCCAGCAGCGCCGGTCAGGGCGGTGAGCAGTTCTTC,CASSAGQGGEQFF
.,TRBV20-1,15,few,TRBJ2-3,TGCAGTGCTAGAGATTCGGAGAGAAGCACAGATACGCAGTATTTT,CSARDSERSTDTQYF
.,TRBV12-3/TRBV12-4,12,.,TRBJ2-5,TGTGCCAGCAGTTCCGCCCCAGAGACCCAGTACTTC,CASSSAPETQYF
TRBD2,TRBV12-3/TRBV12-4,15,.,TRBJ2-3,TGTGCCAGCAGTCGTGGACTAGTGAGGACAGATACGCAGTATTTT,CASSRGLVRTDTQYF
.,TRBV25-1,13,.,TRBJ2-1,TGTGCCAGCAGTGAATCGGGGGGCCATGAGCAGTTCTTC,CASSESGGHEQFF
TRBD2,TRBV18,16,.,TRBJ2-1,TGTGCCAGCTCACCACAGCGGGGGGCCGGCCTCGGTGAGCAGTTCTTC,CASSPQRGAGLGEQFF
TRBD2,TRBV12-5,16,.,TRBJ2-1,TGTGCTAGTGGTCCCACCAGACTAGCGGGAGCCCATGAGCAGTTCTTC,CASGPTRLAGAHEQFF